Listed here are 5 T cell receptor beta chains from one sample, sequenced in a study of response to subunit inactivated influenza vaccine. Using its own MiXCR run on the RT-PCR reads, TCRdb lists one record per CDR3 protein. This table has roughly 790,000 distinct CDR3 sequences, 21% appearing once. The sequencing here drew on PBMCs from blood, taken 5 days after vaccination. These receptors all stem from a man between 45 and 60 years old who received an inactivated influenza vaccine.

This clonotype was found a few times. The CDR3 sequence: CASNRLGVSDTQYF. CDR3 DNA: TGTGCCAGCAATAGACTTGGCGTAAGTGATACGCAGTATTTT. The V call is TRBV7-2, the J call TRBJ2-3, with unresolved D. CDR1 is SGHTA, CDR2 FQGNSA, per germline. The CDR3 is made up of 14 amino acids. V was cut by 7 bases and J by 6 bases, with 17 bases left in between.

This clonotype has only a few counts. The rearrangement uses TRBV18 and TRBJ2-4; no reliable D call. V lost 5 bases and J 0 bases, leaving 14 bases between the germline ends. The CDR3 runs 16 residues. Germline assignment: CDR1 KGHSH and CDR2 LQKENI. CDR3 coding DNA: TGTGCCAGCTCAGACTCTAAACCGGCAGCCAAAAACATTCAGTACTTC. This translates into CASSDSKPAAKNIQYF. Based on the CDR3 plus reference TRBV18 and TRBJ2-4, the full variable domain is NAGVMQNPRHLVRRRGQEARLRCSPMKGHSHVYWYRQLPEEGLKFMVYLQKENIIDESGMPKERFSAEFPKEGPSILRIQQVVRGDSAAYFCASSDSKPAAKNIQYFGAGTRLSVL.

This clonotype came up a few times. This chain links TRBV6-5 with TRBJ2-7; maybe TRBD2 (6 bases). The CDR3 is 16 amino acids. The germline CDR1 and CDR2 sequences are MNHEY and SVGAGI. The germline V and J ends were trimmed by 0 bases and 6 bases, with 18 bases remaining between them. DNA for the CDR3: TGTGCCAGCAGTTACTCGAGGCTCGGAGGGTTCGCCGAGCAGTACTTC. This translates into CASSYSRLGGFAEQYF.

This clonotype has a handful of counts. Here the CDR3 DNA reads TGTGCCAGCAGTTACGCTGCAGGACATCATCAAGAGACCCAGTACTTC. As protein: CASSYAAGHHQETQYF. V and J are TRBV6-2 or TRBV6-3 and TRBJ2-5, with D perhaps TRBD1 (5 bases). This CDR3 region has 16 residues. Trimming took off 2 bases at V and 2 bases at J, with 15 bases between the two ends. Germline V CDR1 and CDR2: MNHEY, SVGEGT.

The rearrangement uses TRBV7-9 and TRBJ2-1; TRBD1 might be the D (7 bases). The CDR3 runs 14 residues. The V and J ends lost 5 bases and 8 bases respectively, with 16 bases between them. The germline V gene encodes CDR1 SEHNR and CDR2 FQNEAQ (reference sequence). In nucleotides, the CDR3 is TGTGCCAGCAGCCCAGTGGAGGGGGCAGATGAGCAGTTCTTC. Its protein product is CASSPVEGADEQFF.